Described below is a single T cell receptor (beta chain) sequence and its context. Germline V gives CDR1 SGDLS, CDR2 YYNGEE. The CDR3 spans 13 residues. With 6 bases clipped from V and 2 bases from J, the junction kept 3 bases outside the gene matches. This record belongs to a study of blood T cell repertoires in COVID-19. Across the study: Samples representing acute and convalescent COVID-19 were sourced from the United States, Italy and Spain.

The table came from immunoSEQ multiplex PCR; TCRdb's copy has only in-frame clones and leaves some out. This table has a few hundred thousand clones, approximately 92% appearing once. The TCR was taken from a person under 35 with COVID-19, enrolled during active disease. The sequenced sample was peripheral blood. The rearrangement links TRBV9 to TRBJ2-3; 7 bases are shared with TRBD2. CDR3 sequence reads: CASKSGDTDTQYF. CDR3 nucleotide sequence: TGTGCCAGCAAGAGCGGGGACACAGATACGCAGTATTTT.